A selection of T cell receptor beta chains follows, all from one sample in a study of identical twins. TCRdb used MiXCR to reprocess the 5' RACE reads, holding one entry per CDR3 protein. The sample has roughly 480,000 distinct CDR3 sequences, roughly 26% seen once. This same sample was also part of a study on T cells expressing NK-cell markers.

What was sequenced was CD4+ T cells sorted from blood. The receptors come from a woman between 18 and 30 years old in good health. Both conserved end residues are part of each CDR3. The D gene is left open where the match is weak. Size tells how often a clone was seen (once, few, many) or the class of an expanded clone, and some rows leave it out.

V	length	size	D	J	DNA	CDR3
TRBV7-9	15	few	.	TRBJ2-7	TGTGCCAGCAGCTTAGCGGGCTTGCAAGCCTACGAGCAGTACTTC	CASSLAGLQAYEQYF
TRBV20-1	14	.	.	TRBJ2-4	TGCAGTGCTACTTCGCGAAGCGGCCAGGATATTCAGTACTTC	CSATSRSGQDIQYF
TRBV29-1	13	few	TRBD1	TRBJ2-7	TGCAGCGCTCAGGGACAGGGGAGGAACGAGCAGTACTTC	CSAQGQGRNEQYF
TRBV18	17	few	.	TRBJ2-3	TGTGCCAGCTCACCACTTGGCAGAATCCTTCTCGCCGATACGCAGTATTTT	CASSPLGRILLADTQYF
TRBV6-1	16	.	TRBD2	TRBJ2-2	TGTGCCAGCAGTCGGACTAGCGGGATACGCACCGGGGAGCTGTTTTTT	CASSRTSGIRTGELFF
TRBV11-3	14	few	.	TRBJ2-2	TGTGCCAGCAGCCCCGGGGTTAGGTCCGGGGAGCTGTTTTTT	CASSPGVRSGELFF
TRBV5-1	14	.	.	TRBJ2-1	TGCGCCAGCAGCTCGACGCTAGATCTTGGGTGGCAGTTCTTC	CASSSTLDLGWQFF
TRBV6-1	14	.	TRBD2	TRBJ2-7	TGTGCCAGCAGTGAGGCGGGGACTATCTACGAGCAGTACTTC	CASSEAGTIYEQYF
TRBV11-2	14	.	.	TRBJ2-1	TGTGCCAGCAGCTTCCAGAACGGTGGGGATGAGCAGTTCTTC	CASSFQNGGDEQFF
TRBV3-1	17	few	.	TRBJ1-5	TGTGCCAGCAGCCAAGGGTGGGCGGGCAATAGCAATCAGCCCCAGCATTTT	CASSQGWAGNSNQPQHF
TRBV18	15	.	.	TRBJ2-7	TGTGCCAGCTCACCACCCGACAGGCTTGGAGGCGAGCAGTACTTC	CASSPPDRLGGEQYF
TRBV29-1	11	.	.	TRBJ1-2	TGCAGCGGGAACCTTTTAGGTGGCTACACCTTC	CSGNLLGGYTF
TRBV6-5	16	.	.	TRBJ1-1	TGTGCCAGCAGTTATGTTCTCCCCCGAAGGGGCACTGAAGCTTTCTTT	CASSYVLPRRGTEAFF
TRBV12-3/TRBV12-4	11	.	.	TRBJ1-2	TGTGCCAGCAGTTTAAATTGGGGCTACACCTTC	CASSLNWGYTF
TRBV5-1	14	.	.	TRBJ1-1	TGCGCCAGCAGCTTGTGGGATTCGAACACTGAAGCTTTCTTT	CASSLWDSNTEAFF
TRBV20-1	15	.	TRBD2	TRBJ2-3	TGCAGTGCTAGAGATCCAGCGGGGGCCACAGATACGCAGTATTTT	CSARDPAGATDTQYF
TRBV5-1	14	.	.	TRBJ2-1	TGCGCCAGCAGCTATTTCGGCGGGCTCAATGAGCAGTTCTTC	CASSYFGGLNEQFF
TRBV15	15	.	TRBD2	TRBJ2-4	TGTGCCACCAGCAGAGATCCTAGCGGGAGTCTCTTTCAGTACTTC	CATSRDPSGSLFQYF
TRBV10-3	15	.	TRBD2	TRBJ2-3	TGTGCCATCAGTGATGTAGCGGGGCCCACAGATACGCAGTATTTT	CAISDVAGPTDTQYF
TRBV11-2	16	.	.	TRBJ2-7	TGTGCCAGCAGCTCCGGTACATCCCGTGGGCACTACGAGCAGTACTTC	CASSSGTSRGHYEQYF
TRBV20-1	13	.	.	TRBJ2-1	TGCAGTGCTAGTCTAAGCGGGCCCAATGAGCAGTTCTTC	CSASLSGPNEQFF
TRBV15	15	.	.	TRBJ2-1	TGTGCCACCAGCAGAGATGGCATTTCGGGCAATGAGCAGTTCTTC	CATSRDGISGNEQFF
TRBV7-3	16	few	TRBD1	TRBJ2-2	TGTGCCAGCAGCGTAGACAGGGGGGGAGACACCGGGGAGCTGTTTTTT	CASSVDRGGDTGELFF
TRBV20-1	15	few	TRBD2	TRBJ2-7	TGCAGTGCTCTACTACTCAGCGGGGGACTTTACGAGCAGTACTTC	CSALLLSGGLYEQYF
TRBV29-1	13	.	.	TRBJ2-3	TGCAGCGTTGTGTCTGACGCCCCAGATACGCAGTATTTT	CSVVSDAPDTQYF
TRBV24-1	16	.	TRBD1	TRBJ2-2	TGTGCCACCAGTGATACCCGACAGGGGATTGCCGGGGAGCTGTTTTTT	CATSDTRQGIAGELFF
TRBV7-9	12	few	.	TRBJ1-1	TGTGCCAGCAGCGAGACAGTAAGTGAAGCTTTCTTT	CASSETVSEAFF
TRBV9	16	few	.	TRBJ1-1	TGTGCCAGCAGCTCCCGAAGTTCAGGGGAGGGCACTGAAGCTTTCTTT	CASSSRSSGEGTEAFF
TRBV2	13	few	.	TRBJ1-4	TGTGCCAGCAGTGTAGTCCAGAATGAAAAACTGTTTTTT	CASSVVQNEKLFF
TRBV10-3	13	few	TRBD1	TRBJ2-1	TGTGCCATCAGGGACAGGGACTGGGATGAGCAGTTCTTC	CAIRDRDWDEQFF
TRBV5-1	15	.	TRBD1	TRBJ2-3	TGCGCCAGCAGCTCTGGGACAGTAATTACAGATACGCAGTATTTT	CASSSGTVITDTQYF
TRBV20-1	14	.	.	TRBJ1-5	TGCAGTACAACATCGGGAGGGGTCAAACAGCCCCAGCATTTT	CSTTSGGVKQPQHF
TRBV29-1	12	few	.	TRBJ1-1	TGCAGCGTTCTTTCAGCGAACACTGAAGCTTTCTTT	CSVLSANTEAFF
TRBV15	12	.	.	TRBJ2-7	TGTGCCACCAGCCGTGATACCTACGAGCAGTACTTC	CATSRDTYEQYF
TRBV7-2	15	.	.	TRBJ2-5	TGTGCCAGCAGCTTACGGGGTCCCCTCCAAGAGACCCAGTACTTC	CASSLRGPLQETQYF
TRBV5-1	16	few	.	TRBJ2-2	TGCGCCAGCAGCTTGACGGGGGGCCGGGGCACCGGGGAGCTGTTTTTT	CASSLTGGRGTGELFF
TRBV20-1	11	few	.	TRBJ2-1	TGCAGTGCTATTACCCACAATGAGCAGTTCTTC	CSAITHNEQFF
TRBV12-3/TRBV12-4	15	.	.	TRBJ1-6	TGTGCCAGCAGTTTAATCGGGATTCATGGTTCACCCCTCCACTTT	CASSLIGIHGSPLHF
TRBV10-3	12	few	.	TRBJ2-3	TGTGCCATCAGTGGGGGGCTAGCGTCGCAGTATTTT	CAISGGLASQYF
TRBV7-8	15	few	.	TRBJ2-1	TGTGCCAGCAGCCCAGACAGTCGGTCCTACAATGAGCAGTTCTTC	CASSPDSRSYNEQFF
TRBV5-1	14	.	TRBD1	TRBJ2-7	TGCGCCAGCAGCTGGTCCCGGGACAGTGGCGAGCAGTACTTC	CASSWSRDSGEQYF
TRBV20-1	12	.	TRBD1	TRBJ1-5	TGCAGTGCTAGCGACAGGGGGCAGCCCCAGCATTTT	CSASDRGQPQHF
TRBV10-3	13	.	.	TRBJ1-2	TGTGCCATCAGTGAGGGTCAGAGCTATGGCTACACCTTC	CAISEGQSYGYTF
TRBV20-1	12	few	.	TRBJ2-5	TGCAGTGCTTGGCGACTGTCAGAGACCCAGTACTTC	CSAWRLSETQYF
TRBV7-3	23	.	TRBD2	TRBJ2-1	TGTGCCAGCAGCTTAAATACCCCCGTAGGACTAGCGGGGGGCGGTAGCTCCTACAATGAGCAGTTCTTC	CASSLNTPVGLAGGGSSYNEQFF
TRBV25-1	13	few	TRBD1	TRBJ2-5	TGTGCCAGCAGTGACGCAGGGGGCATAACCCAGTACTTC	CASSDAGGITQYF
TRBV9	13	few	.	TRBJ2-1	TGTGCCAGCAGCGTAGGGGAATTAGGTGAGCAGTTCTTC	CASSVGELGEQFF
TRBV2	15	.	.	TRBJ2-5	TGTGCCAGCAGTGATTCGCCAGCGAACCAAGAGACCCAGTACTTC	CASSDSPANQETQYF
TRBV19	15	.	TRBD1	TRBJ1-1	TGTGCCAGTAGTATAGGTGGGACAGGGAACACTGAAGCTTTCTTT	CASSIGGTGNTEAFF
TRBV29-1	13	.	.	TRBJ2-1	TGCAGCCCCAGCCAGCTTCCTAACAATGAGCAGTTCTTC	CSPSQLPNNEQFF
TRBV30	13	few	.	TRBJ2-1	TGTGCCTGGAGTGTACAAGTTATCCATGAGCAGTTCTTC	CAWSVQVIHEQFF